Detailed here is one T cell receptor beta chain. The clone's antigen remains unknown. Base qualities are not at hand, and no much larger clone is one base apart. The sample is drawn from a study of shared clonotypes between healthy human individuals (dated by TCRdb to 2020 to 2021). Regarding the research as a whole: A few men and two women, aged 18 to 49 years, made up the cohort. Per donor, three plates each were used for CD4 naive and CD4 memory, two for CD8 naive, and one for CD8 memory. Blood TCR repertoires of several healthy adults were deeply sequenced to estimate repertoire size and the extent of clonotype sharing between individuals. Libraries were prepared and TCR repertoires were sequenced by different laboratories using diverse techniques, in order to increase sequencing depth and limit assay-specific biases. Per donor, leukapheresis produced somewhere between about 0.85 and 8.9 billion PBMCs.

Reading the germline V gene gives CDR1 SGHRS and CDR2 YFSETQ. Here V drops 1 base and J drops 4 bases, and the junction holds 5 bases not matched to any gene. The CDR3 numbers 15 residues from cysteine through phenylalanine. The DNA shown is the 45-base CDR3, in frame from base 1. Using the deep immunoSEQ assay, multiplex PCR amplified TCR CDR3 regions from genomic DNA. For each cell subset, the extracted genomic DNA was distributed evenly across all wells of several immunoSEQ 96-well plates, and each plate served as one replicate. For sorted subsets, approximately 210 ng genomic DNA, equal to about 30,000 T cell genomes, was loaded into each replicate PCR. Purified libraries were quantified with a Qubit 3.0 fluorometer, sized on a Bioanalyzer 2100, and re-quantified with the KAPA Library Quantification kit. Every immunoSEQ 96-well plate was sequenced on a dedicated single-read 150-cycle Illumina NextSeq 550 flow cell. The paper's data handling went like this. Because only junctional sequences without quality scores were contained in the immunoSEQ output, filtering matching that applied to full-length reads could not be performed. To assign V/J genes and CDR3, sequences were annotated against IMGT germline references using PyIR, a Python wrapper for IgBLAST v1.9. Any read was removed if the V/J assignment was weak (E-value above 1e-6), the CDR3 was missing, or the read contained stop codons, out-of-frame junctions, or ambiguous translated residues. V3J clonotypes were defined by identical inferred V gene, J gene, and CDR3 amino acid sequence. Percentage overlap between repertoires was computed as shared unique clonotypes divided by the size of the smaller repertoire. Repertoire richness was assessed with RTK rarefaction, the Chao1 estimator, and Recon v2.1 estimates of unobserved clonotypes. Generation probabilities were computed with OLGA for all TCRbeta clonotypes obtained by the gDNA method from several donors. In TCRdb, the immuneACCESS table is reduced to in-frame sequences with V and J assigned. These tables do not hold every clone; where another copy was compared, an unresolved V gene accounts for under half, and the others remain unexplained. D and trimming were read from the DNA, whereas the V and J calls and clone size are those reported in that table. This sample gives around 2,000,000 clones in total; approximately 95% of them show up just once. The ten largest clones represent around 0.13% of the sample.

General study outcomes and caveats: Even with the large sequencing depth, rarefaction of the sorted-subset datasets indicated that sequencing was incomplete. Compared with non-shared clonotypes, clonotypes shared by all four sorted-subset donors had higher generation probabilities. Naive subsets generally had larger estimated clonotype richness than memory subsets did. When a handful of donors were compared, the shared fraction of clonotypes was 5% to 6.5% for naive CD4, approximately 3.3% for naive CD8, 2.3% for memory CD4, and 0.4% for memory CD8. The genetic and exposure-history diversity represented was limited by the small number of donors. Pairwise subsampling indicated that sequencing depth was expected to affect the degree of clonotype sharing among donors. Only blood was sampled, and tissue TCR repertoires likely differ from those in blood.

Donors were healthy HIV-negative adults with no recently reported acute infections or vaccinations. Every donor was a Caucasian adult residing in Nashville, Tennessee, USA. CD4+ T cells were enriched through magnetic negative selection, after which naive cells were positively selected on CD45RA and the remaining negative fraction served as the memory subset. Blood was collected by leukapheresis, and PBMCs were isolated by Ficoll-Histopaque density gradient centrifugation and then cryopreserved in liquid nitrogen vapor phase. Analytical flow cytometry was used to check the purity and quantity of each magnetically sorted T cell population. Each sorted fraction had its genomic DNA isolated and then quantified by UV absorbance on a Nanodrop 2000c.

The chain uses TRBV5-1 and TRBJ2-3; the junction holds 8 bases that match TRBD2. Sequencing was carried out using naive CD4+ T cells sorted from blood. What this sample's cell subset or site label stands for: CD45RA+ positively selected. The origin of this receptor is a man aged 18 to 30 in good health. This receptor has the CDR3 CASSLPAGVADTQYF. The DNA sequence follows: TGCGCCAGCAGCTTGCCAGCGGGAGTGGCAGATACGCAGTATTTT.